The source of this T cell receptor (beta chain) is a study of T cell responses to AZD1222 COVID-19 vaccine. Trimming took 1 base from V and 5 from J, leaving 10 bases between them. CDR1 and CDR2 (germline): LNHDA, SQIVND (reference sequence). The length of the CDR3 is 14 residues. General study points: White British ancestry dominated among donors, who included more females, and clonal diversity was possibly underestimated. The peak T cell response came first, and repertoires were sampled only after it. Close to half of all spike-specific TCRs reportedly target regions of the variants that are unmutated.

Here immunoSEQ multiplex PCR was the method, and the copy in TCRdb shows in-frame clones only, minus some. The sample yields about 270,000 clones, 90% to 95% seen once. Details on this clone: The target antigen is unknown.

The source is an adult who received the AZD1222 COVID-19 vaccine. The sample here was peripheral blood, taken 28 days after the second AZD1222 dose. The J gene is TRBJ2-3, the V gene TRBV19; D unresolved. CDR3 DNA: TGTGCCAGTAGTATAGGAACGGTTGAAGATACGCAGTATTTT. Translated, it gives CASSIGTVEDTQYF.